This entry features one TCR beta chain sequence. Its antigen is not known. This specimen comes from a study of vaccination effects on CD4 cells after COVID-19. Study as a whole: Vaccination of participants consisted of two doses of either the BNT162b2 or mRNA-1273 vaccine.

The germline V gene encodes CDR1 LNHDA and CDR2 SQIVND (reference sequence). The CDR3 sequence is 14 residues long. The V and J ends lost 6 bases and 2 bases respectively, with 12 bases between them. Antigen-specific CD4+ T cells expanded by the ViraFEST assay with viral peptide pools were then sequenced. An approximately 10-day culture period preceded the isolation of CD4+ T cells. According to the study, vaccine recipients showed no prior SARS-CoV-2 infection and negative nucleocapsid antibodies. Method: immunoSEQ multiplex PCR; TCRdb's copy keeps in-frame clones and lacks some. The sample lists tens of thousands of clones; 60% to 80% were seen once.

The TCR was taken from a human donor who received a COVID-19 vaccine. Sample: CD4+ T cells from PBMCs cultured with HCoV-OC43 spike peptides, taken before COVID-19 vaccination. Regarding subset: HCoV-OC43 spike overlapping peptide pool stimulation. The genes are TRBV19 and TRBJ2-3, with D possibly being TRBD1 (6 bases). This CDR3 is CASSPGQHTDTQYF. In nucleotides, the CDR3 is TGTGCCAGTAGCCCGGGACAACACACAGATACGCAGTATTTT.